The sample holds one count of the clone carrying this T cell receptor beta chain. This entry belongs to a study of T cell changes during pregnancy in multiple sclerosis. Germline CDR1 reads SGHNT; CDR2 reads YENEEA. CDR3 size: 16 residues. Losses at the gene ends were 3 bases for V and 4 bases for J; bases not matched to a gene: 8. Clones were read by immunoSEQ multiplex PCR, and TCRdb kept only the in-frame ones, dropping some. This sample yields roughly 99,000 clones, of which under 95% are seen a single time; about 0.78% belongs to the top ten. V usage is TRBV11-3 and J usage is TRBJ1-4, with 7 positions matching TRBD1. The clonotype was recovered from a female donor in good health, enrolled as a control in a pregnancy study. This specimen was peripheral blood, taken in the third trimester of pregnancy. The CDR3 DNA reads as TGTGCCAGCAGCTTGGAGGGCAGGGGGTTTAATGAAAAACTGTTTTTT. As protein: CASSLEGRGFNEKLFF. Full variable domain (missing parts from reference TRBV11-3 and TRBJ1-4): EAGVVQSPRYKIIEKKQPVAFWCNPISGHNTLYWYLQNLGQGPELLIRYENEEAVDDSQLPKDRFSAERLKGVDSTLKIQPAELGDSAVYLCASSLEGRGFNEKLFFGSGTQLSVL.